This entry lists 10 T cell receptor beta chains sequenced from one sample in a study of lymphopenia after photon versus proton radiotherapy. Here immunoSEQ multiplex PCR was the method, and the copy in TCRdb shows in-frame clones only, minus some. This sample has more than 15,000 clones; about 83% occur once, and the top ten carry 2.9%. The source was peripheral blood, collected from a patient treated with photon-based radiotherapy. These receptor sequences come from a woman in her forties or fifties with pancreatic cancer.

The chain recombines TRBV6-1 with TRBJ2-1; D remains ambiguous. The CDR3 extends over 12 amino acids. CDR1 MNHNS and CDR2 SASEGT come from the germline V gene. The V end lost 10 bases, the J end lost 8 bases, and 15 bases lay between the germline ends. The chain's CDR3 is CATSGSLYEQFF. As DNA, the CDR3 is TGTGCCACCTCGGGTAGTCTATATGAGCAGTTCTTC.

In this sample, this clone turned up a few times. The CDR3 bases are TGCAGCGTGAGACCCCCCCGGACTGGCCACAATGAGCAGTTCTTC. This gives the protein CSVRPPRTGHNEQFF. This sequence joins TRBV29-1 and TRBJ2-1, with a possible D match to TRBD2 (5 bases). CDR1 and CDR2 (germline): SQVTM, ANQGSEA. This CDR3 is built from 15 residues. The V end was cut by 6 bases, the J end by 5 bases, with 20 bases between.

This clone was seen only a few times. The chain links TRBV5-5 to TRBJ2-2, with TRBD2 matching over 9 bases. The CDR3 contains 17 residues. Germline V gene sequence: CDR1 SGHKS, CDR2 YYEKEE (reference sequence). With 4 bases clipped from V and 4 bases from J, the junction kept 11 bases outside the gene matches. The CDR3 nucleotides are TGTGCCAGCAGCCTCGGGGGACTAGCCGACTTCACCGGGGAGCTGTTTTTT. Protein sequence: CASSLGGLADFTGELFF. The full variable domain, completed using reference TRBV5-5 and TRBJ2-2, is DAGVTQSPTHLIKTRGQQVTLRCSPISGHKSVSWYQQVLGQGPQFIFQYYEKEERGRGNFPDRFSARQFPNYSSELNVNALLLGDSALYLCASSLGGLADFTGELFFGEGSRLTVL.

The chain has TRBV7-2 and TRBJ2-7; 10 nucleotides match TRBD1. This CDR3 comprises 15 residues. V was clipped by 0 bases and J by 2 bases; unmatched bases: 1. Germline-derived CDR1 and CDR2 are SGHTA and FQGNSA. CDR3 DNA sequence: TGTGCCAGCAGCTTAGCGGACAGGGGGGCCTACGAGCAGTACTTC. Protein sequence: CASSLADRGAYEQYF.

The V and J genes are TRBV29-1 and TRBJ2-5; TRBD2 matches 7 bases. CDR1 is SQVTM and CDR2 is ANQGSEA in the germline V gene. J lost 5 bases, V lost 3 bases, and 18 bases had no gene match. This CDR3 region has 17 residues. Here the CDR3 reads CSVESPDEGLVRETQYF. The CDR3 region has the DNA TGCAGCGTTGAGTCGCCGGACGAAGGACTAGTCAGGGAGACCCAGTACTTC.

The V call is TRBV5-6, the J call TRBJ2-3; 9 nucleotides line up with TRBD1. Trimming at V came to 5 bases and at J to 0 bases, leaving 7 bases not matched to a gene. Germline CDR1 is SGHDT and CDR2 is YYEEEE. The CDR3 covers 16 residues. CDR3 loop: CASRRTGTGSTDTQYF. DNA of the CDR3: TGTGCCAGCAGGCGAACAGGGACAGGGAGCACAGATACGCAGTATTTT.

The rearrangement joins TRBV19 to TRBJ2-7, with 9 bases aligning to TRBD2. The germline V gene encodes CDR1 LNHDA and CDR2 SQIVND (reference sequence). The CDR3 contains 15 residues. The J segment lost 1 base and the V segment lost 1 base, leaving 2 bases of the junction unmatched. Here the CDR3 reads CASSIASGASYEQYF. CDR3 nucleotide sequence: TGTGCCAGTAGTATAGCTAGCGGGGCTTCCTACGAGCAGTACTTC.

The rearrangement links TRBV5-1 to TRBJ2-6; D not resolved. V lost 0 bases, J lost 0 bases, and 4 bases lay in between. The CDR3 contains 15 residues. Per germline, CDR1 SGHRS and CDR2 YFSETQ. The CDR3 DNA follows: TGCGCCAGCAGCTTGGAGGCCTCTGGGGCCAACGTCCTGACTTTC. Its translation is CASSLEASGANVLTF.

The V gene is TRBV5-1, the J gene TRBJ2-3; D not certain. CDR1 is SGHRS and CDR2 is YFSETQ in the germline V gene. CDR3 length: 13 amino acids. Trimming pared 6 bases from V and 0 bases from J, leaving 8 bases between. Here the CDR3 reads CASNPSSTDTQYF. The CDR3 nucleotides read TGCGCCAGCAACCCTTCTAGCACAGATACGCAGTATTTT.

This chain uses TRBV9 with TRBJ1-5; D unclear. The CDR3 runs to 14 residues. Germline V gene sequence: CDR1 SGDLS, CDR2 YYNGEE. Trimming took off 3 bases at V and 0 bases at J, with 7 bases between the two ends. In DNA, the CDR3 is TGTGCCAGCAGCGGGGGATATAGCAATCAGCCCCAGCATTTT. It codes for CASSGGYSNQPQHF.